These T cell receptor beta chains were read from a single sample in a study of cytomegalovirus exposure and HLA in healthy donors. Generated by immunoSEQ multiplex PCR, the TCRdb table keeps only in-frame clones and is missing some. The sample consists of about 130,000 clones, approximately 84% of them appearing once. Material: PBMCs. These receptors were collected from a man younger than 40 in good health and CMV-seropositive. Both conserved end residues are part of each CDR3. The order of the fields is clone size, J gene, D gene, V gene, CDR3 DNA, CDR3 protein. A D gene is named only where the DNA matches it firmly. Some rows have no size entry. The others give once, few or many, or a class for an expanded clone.

size: .
J: TRBJ1-1
D: .
V: TRBV5-1
DNA: TGCGCCAGCAGCTTGGGTATTCAGGGGCCGGGAACTGAAGCTTTCTTT
CDR3: CASSLGIQGPGTEAFF

size: .
J: TRBJ2-3
D: .
V: TRBV5-6
DNA: TGTGCCAGCAGCTTGTCAGGGCCGGATACGCAGTATTTT
CDR3: CASSLSGPDTQYF

size: .
J: TRBJ2-7
D: .
V: TRBV7-8
DNA: TGTGCCAGCAGCCCCCGGCGGGACTCCTACGAGCAGTACTTC
CDR3: CASSPRRDSYEQYF

size: .
J: TRBJ1-2
D: .
V: TRBV4-1
DNA: TGCGCCAGCAGCCAGGAACGATCGGACAGCTATGGCTACACCTTC
CDR3: CASSQERSDSYGYTF

size: .
J: TRBJ1-3
D: .
V: TRBV2
DNA: TGTGCCAGCAGTGAGGGGGGTACTGGAAACACCATATATTTT
CDR3: CASSEGGTGNTIYF

size: .
J: TRBJ1-1
D: .
V: TRBV12-5
DNA: TGTGCTAGTGGCCAAACAGGGACGTACACTGAAGCTTTCTTT
CDR3: CASGQTGTYTEAFF

size: .
J: TRBJ2-2
D: .
V: TRBV5-1
DNA: TGCGCCAGCAGCCAGTCACAGGGAGGGGGGAACACCGGGGAGCTGTTTTTT
CDR3: CASSQSQGGGNTGELFF

size: .
J: TRBJ1-3
D: .
V: TRBV27
DNA: TGTGCCAGCAGTTTAAGGGGAACTGGAAACACCATATATTTT
CDR3: CASSLRGTGNTIYF

size: .
J: TRBJ1-6
D: .
V: TRBV18
DNA: TGTGCCAGCTCACCACCTACCGGCGGGTATTCACCCCTCCACTTT
CDR3: CASSPPTGGYSPLHF

size: .
J: TRBJ1-1
D: .
V: TRBV5-1
DNA: TGCGCCAGCAGCCTTGGGGGGGGATATGAAACTGAAGCTTTCTTT
CDR3: CASSLGGGYETEAFF

size: .
J: TRBJ1-5
D: .
V: TRBV2
DNA: TGTGCCAGCAGGTTGTCGATCGGTCAGCCCCAGCATTTT
CDR3: CASRLSIGQPQHF

size: .
J: TRBJ1-4
D: .
V: TRBV4-1
DNA: TGCGCCAGCAGCCAAGAGAATGCAGGGAATGAAAAACTGTTTTTT
CDR3: CASSQENAGNEKLFF

size: .
J: TRBJ2-3
D: .
V: TRBV4-1
DNA: TGCGCCAGCAGCCAGGTACTAGCCACAGATACGCAGTATTTT
CDR3: CASSQVLATDTQYF

size: .
J: TRBJ1-1
D: .
V: TRBV18
DNA: TGTGCCAGCTCACCACATTCAGAGGTTGTTATGAACACTGAAGCTTTCTTT
CDR3: CASSPHSEVVMNTEAFF

size: .
J: TRBJ2-1
D: .
V: TRBV5-1
DNA: TGCGCCAGCAGCTTGGCTGGGACTTCCCCGCACAATGAGCAGTTCTTC
CDR3: CASSLAGTSPHNEQFF

size: .
J: TRBJ2-7
D: TRBD1
V: TRBV7-2
DNA: TGTGCCAGCAGCTTTGCCGGGACAGTAGGTGAGCAGTACTTC
CDR3: CASSFAGTVGEQYF

size: .
J: TRBJ1-6
D: .
V: TRBV5-3
DNA: TGTGCCAGAAGCTTGGGGTCCGGGACAAACTCGAGCTCCTATAATTCACCCCTCCACTTT
CDR3: CARSLGSGTNSSSYNSPLHF

size: .
J: TRBJ2-5
D: TRBD2
V: TRBV7-3
DNA: TGTGCCAGCAGCTTCACGGGAGGGCCACAAGAGACCCAGTACTTC
CDR3: CASSFTGGPQETQYF

size: .
J: TRBJ2-1
D: TRBD2
V: TRBV11-2
DNA: TGTGCCAGCAGCTTAGTAGCGGGAGTGGGTGAGCAGTTCTTC
CDR3: CASSLVAGVGEQFF

size: .
J: TRBJ2-3
D: .
V: TRBV5-6
DNA: TGTGCCAGCAGCCCGAATCCGTACTCGAGCGGGAGCACAGATACGCAGTATTTT
CDR3: CASSPNPYSSGSTDTQYF

size: once
J: TRBJ1-2
D: .
V: TRBV6-6
DNA: TGTGCCAGCAGGAAACAGGGCTCCAACTATGGCTACACCTTC
CDR3: CASRKQGSNYGYTF

size: .
J: TRBJ1-1
D: TRBD1
V: TRBV19
DNA: TGTGCCAGTAGTATAGATGGGTCGACAGGGGAAGCTTTCTTT
CDR3: CASSIDGSTGEAFF

size: .
J: TRBJ2-5
D: TRBD2
V: TRBV27
DNA: TGTGCCAGCAGTTTACTCGGACTAGCGGGAGGAGGAGAGACCCAGTACTTC
CDR3: CASSLLGLAGGGETQYF

size: .
J: TRBJ2-1
D: .
V: TRBV7-3
DNA: TGTGCCAGCAGTTTAACCCGAGAGAAACTCAATGAGCAGTTCTTC
CDR3: CASSLTREKLNEQFF

size: .
J: TRBJ1-2
D: .
V: TRBV29-1
DNA: TGCAGCGTGCCGGGGGGGGCCTCGGGCTACACCTTC
CDR3: CSVPGGASGYTF

size: .
J: TRBJ1-5
D: .
V: TRBV6-1
DNA: TGTGCCAGCAGTAAGTCCTATAGCAATCAGCCCCAGCATTTT
CDR3: CASSKSYSNQPQHF

size: once
J: TRBJ2-5
D: .
V: TRBV5-4
DNA: TGTGCCAGCAGCCCTCCCAGTTCAGAGACCCAGTACTTC
CDR3: CASSPPSSETQYF

size: .
J: TRBJ2-5
D: TRBD1
V: TRBV5-1
DNA: TGCGCCAGCAGCTTGTCACAGGGGCCAGAGACCCAGTACTTC
CDR3: CASSLSQGPETQYF

size: .
J: TRBJ2-3
D: .
V: TRBV5-1
DNA: TGCGCCAGCAGCTTGGGCCCGCGGCCCACAGATACGCAGTATTTT
CDR3: CASSLGPRPTDTQYF

size: .
J: TRBJ1-5
D: TRBD1
V: TRBV2
DNA: TGTGCCAGCAGTGACGCAACAGGGGGCGGCAATCAGCCCCAGCATTTT
CDR3: CASSDATGGGNQPQHF

size: .
J: TRBJ1-5
D: TRBD1
V: TRBV15
DNA: TGTGCCACCAGCAGAGACAGGGGGAATCAGCCCCAGCATTTT
CDR3: CATSRDRGNQPQHF

size: once
J: TRBJ2-1
D: TRBD2
V: TRBV7-7
DNA: TGTGCCAGCAGCTTAGGGCTAGCGGGAGGTGATGAGCAGTTCTTC
CDR3: CASSLGLAGGDEQFF

size: .
J: TRBJ2-5
D: TRBD2
V: TRBV5-4
DNA: TGTGCCAGCAGCTTCCCGGGGGGTCCTCAAGAGACCCAGTACTTC
CDR3: CASSFPGGPQETQYF

size: once
J: TRBJ2-1
D: TRBD1
V: TRBV7-6
DNA: TGTGCCAGCAGCACGAGGACAGGGAAAGGGGACAATGAGCAGTTCTTC
CDR3: CASSTRTGKGDNEQFF

size: few
J: TRBJ2-7
D: TRBD2
V: TRBV27
DNA: TGTGCCAGCAGTTTTACGGGGGGGGTCCCCCGGGAGCAGTACTTC
CDR3: CASSFTGGVPREQYF

size: .
J: TRBJ1-1
D: TRBD1
V: TRBV6-6
DNA: TGTGCCAGCAGACGGACAGGGATGAACACTGAAGCTTTCTTT
CDR3: CASRRTGMNTEAFF

size: .
J: TRBJ2-7
D: TRBD1
V: TRBV5-5
DNA: TGTGCCAGCAGCGTTGACAGGGTGATCTACGAGCAGTACTTC
CDR3: CASSVDRVIYEQYF

size: .
J: TRBJ2-4
D: .
V: TRBV25-1
DNA: TGTGCCAGCAGTGACACGAATGGAGGCGACATTCAGTACTTC
CDR3: CASSDTNGGDIQYF

size: .
J: TRBJ2-3
D: TRBD1
V: TRBV7-3
DNA: TGTGCCAGCAGCAGAGACAGGGCCCCAGATACGCAGTATTTT
CDR3: CASSRDRAPDTQYF

size: .
J: TRBJ2-2
D: TRBD1
V: TRBV10-1
DNA: TGCGCCAGCGCCAAAGGACGGACAGGGTCCGGGGAGCTGTTTTTT
CDR3: CASAKGRTGSGELFF

size: .
J: TRBJ2-1
D: .
V: TRBV7-9
DNA: TGTGCCAGCAGTAGACCGGGGTCTAACAATGAGCAGTTCTTC
CDR3: CASSRPGSNNEQFF

size: .
J: TRBJ1-1
D: .
V: TRBV2
DNA: TGTGCCAGCAGTCCGACCCCCTCTGGGGCCACTGAAGCTTTCTTT
CDR3: CASSPTPSGATEAFF

size: .
J: TRBJ2-3
D: TRBD1
V: TRBV10-3
DNA: TGTGCCATCAGTGAGTCCCGGACAGGCCTCTCAGATACGCAGTATTTT
CDR3: CAISESRTGLSDTQYF

size: few
J: TRBJ2-7
D: TRBD2
V: TRBV6-6
DNA: TGTGCCAGCAGTTACGAGCGGGGGGCCTACGAGCAGTACTTC
CDR3: CASSYERGAYEQYF

size: .
J: TRBJ2-2
D: .
V: TRBV5-5
DNA: TGTGCCAGCAGCCATTCCTCTTGGGACACCAGCACCGGGGAGCTGTTTTTT
CDR3: CASSHSSWDTSTGELFF

size: .
J: TRBJ2-2
D: TRBD1
V: TRBV10-1
DNA: TGCGCCAGCAGTGATGTAGCCGAGGGACAGGGGAACACCGGGGAGCTGTTTTTT
CDR3: CASSDVAEGQGNTGELFF

size: .
J: TRBJ1-5
D: TRBD1
V: TRBV15
DNA: TGTGCCACCAGCAGAGATCTAGTACAGGGGGCCTTGTGGAATCAGCCCCAGCATTTT
CDR3: CATSRDLVQGALWNQPQHF

size: .
J: TRBJ1-1
D: .
V: TRBV11-2
DNA: TGTGCCAGCAGCTTGCGGAGTGCGGGGAGCGGGGACACTGAAGCTTTCTTT
CDR3: CASSLRSAGSGDTEAFF

size: .
J: TRBJ2-6
D: .
V: TRBV29-1
DNA: TGCAGCGTTGAACAGGGGAATGGGGCCAACGTCCTGACTTTC
CDR3: CSVEQGNGANVLTF

size: .
J: TRBJ2-5
D: TRBD2
V: TRBV4-1
DNA: TGCGCCAGCAGCCAAGATTCGGCTAGCGGGCTACGGACCCAGTACTTC
CDR3: CASSQDSASGLRTQYF

size: .
J: TRBJ1-2
D: TRBD1
V: TRBV5-1
DNA: TGCGCCAGCAGCTTGGGACAGGGGCGAACCACTGATGGCTACACCTTC
CDR3: CASSLGQGRTTDGYTF

size: .
J: TRBJ2-7
D: TRBD1
V: TRBV7-3
DNA: TGTGCCAGCAGCCCCGGGACAGGGCACGAGCAGTACTTC
CDR3: CASSPGTGHEQYF

size: .
J: TRBJ2-7
D: TRBD2
V: TRBV29-1
DNA: TGCAGCGGCTCCGGGACTAGCGGCTACGAGCAGTACTTC
CDR3: CSGSGTSGYEQYF

size: .
J: TRBJ2-3
D: TRBD2
V: TRBV9
DNA: TGTGCCAGCAGCGTGGCGGGGGGGATAGCACTAGGTCCAGATACGCAGTATTTT
CDR3: CASSVAGGIALGPDTQYF

size: .
J: TRBJ2-3
D: TRBD2
V: TRBV9
DNA: TGTGCCAGCAGCGCTAGCGGGGGGGCCACAGATACGCAGTATTTT
CDR3: CASSASGGATDTQYF

size: few
J: TRBJ1-1
D: .
V: TRBV25-1
DNA: TGTGCCAGCAGTGCTTGGGCAGGGATGAACACTGAAGCTTTCTTT
CDR3: CASSAWAGMNTEAFF

size: .
J: TRBJ1-2
D: .
V: TRBV19
DNA: TGTGCCAGTCACCAATCGACAGCGGAGGGTGTAAGCTATGGCTACACCTTC
CDR3: CASHQSTAEGVSYGYTF

size: .
J: TRBJ1-4
D: TRBD1
V: TRBV7-2
DNA: TGTGCCAGCAGCTTACTCAGGGGGACTAATGAAAAACTGTTTTTT
CDR3: CASSLLRGTNEKLFF

size: few
J: TRBJ1-2
D: .
V: TRBV10-3
DNA: TGTGCCATCAGTGACCCCCCGAACTATGGCTACACCTTC
CDR3: CAISDPPNYGYTF

size: .
J: TRBJ2-3
D: .
V: TRBV15
DNA: TGTGCCACCAGCAGAGATTTGGCGGCTGTCACAGATACGCAGTATTTT
CDR3: CATSRDLAAVTDTQYF